The entry below describes one TCR beta chain. Its antigen remains unknown. This entry belongs to a study of OX40 agonist ivuxolimab in advanced cancers. As for the study in general: Allowance was made for prior anti-PD-1, anti-PD-L1 or anti-CTLA-4 therapy, and about 44% had some.

Germline assignment: CDR1 SSHAT and CDR2 FNYEAQ (reference sequence). V shed 2 bases and J shed 9 bases, with 11 bases lying between them. There are 13 residues in the CDR3. Study results and limitations: Among the nonresponders, some also had low normalized T-cell clonal expansion. At 0.1 to 3.0 mg/kg, CD4+ and CD8+ blood T cells expanded clonally by week 6.

Some clones are missing from TCRdb's copy, which holds only in-frame ones; the method was immunoSEQ multiplex PCR. The data show approximately 70,000 clones, about 81% seen once. This chain connects TRBV7-7 to TRBJ2-1; the D gene is possibly TRBD2 (5 bases). The sequencing used CD4+ or CD8+ T cells sorted from blood, collected in a trial of the OX40 agonist ivuxolimab. This receptor was identified in an adult with an advanced solid tumor such as melanoma, head and neck, liver or kidney cancer. The CDR3 here is CASSLRIAREQFF. In DNA form, the CDR3 reads TGTGCCAGCAGCTTAAGAATAGCGCGTGAGCAGTTCTTC.